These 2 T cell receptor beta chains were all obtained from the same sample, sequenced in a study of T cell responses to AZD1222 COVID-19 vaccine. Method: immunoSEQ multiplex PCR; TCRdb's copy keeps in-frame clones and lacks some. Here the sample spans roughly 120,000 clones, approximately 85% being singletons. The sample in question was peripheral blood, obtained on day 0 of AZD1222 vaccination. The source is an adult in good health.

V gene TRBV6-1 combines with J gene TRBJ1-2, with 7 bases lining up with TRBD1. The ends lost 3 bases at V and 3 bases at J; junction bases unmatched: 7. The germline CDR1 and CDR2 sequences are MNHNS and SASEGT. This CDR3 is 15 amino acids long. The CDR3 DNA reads TGTGCCAGCAGTGAGACAGGGCTTGCGGACTATGGCTACACCTTC. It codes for CASSETGLADYGYTF.

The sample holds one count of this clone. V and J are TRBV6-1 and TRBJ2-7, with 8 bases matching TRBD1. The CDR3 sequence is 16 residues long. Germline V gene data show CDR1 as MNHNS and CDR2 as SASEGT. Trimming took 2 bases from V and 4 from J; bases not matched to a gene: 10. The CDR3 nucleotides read TGTGCCAGCAGTGAACTCCCCGACAGGGGCTTGTACGAGCAGTACTTC. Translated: CASSELPDRGLYEQYF.